The 18 T cell receptor beta chains below were found in one sample sequenced in a study of cytomegalovirus exposure and HLA in healthy donors. The PCR employed 60 Vbeta primers together with 13 Jbeta primers. Repertoires were generated with immunoSEQ multiplex PCR, while TCRdb's copy carries only in-frame clones and drops some. Of about 190,000 clones in the sample, 81% are singletons; the top ten hold 1.5% to 2%. Sequenced: PBMCs. The receptors derive from a young man in good health and CMV-seronegative.

The CDR3 protein is CASSFGPIYEQYF. CDR3 bases: TGTGCCAGCAGCTTTGGGCCAATCTACGAGCAGTACTTC. The chain combines TRBV7-8 with TRBJ2-7, with D unresolved. The CDR3 runs to 13 residues. Germline-derived CDR1 and CDR2 are SGHVS and FQNEAQ. Trimming took 3 bases from V and 3 from J, leaving 9 bases between them.

The V call is TRBV19, the J call TRBJ2-3, with 7 nucleotides matching TRBD1. V lost 3 bases, J lost 1 base, and 4 bases stayed unmatched. This CDR3 is built from 15 residues. Germline assignment: CDR1 LNHDA and CDR2 SQIVND (reference sequence). The CDR3 loop reads CASSIPGQGTDTQYF. As DNA, the CDR3 is TGTGCCAGTAGTATCCCCGGACAGGGCACAGATACGCAGTATTTT.

V and J are TRBV11-2 and TRBJ2-7, with D possibly TRBD1 on 6 matching bases. This CDR3 comprises 15 residues. V lost 1 base and J lost 3, with 13 bases in between. The V gene's germline CDR1 is SGHAT and CDR2 FQNNGV. The CDR3, as DNA: TGTGCCAGCAGCTTAGTGCTTTGGGACAACTACGAGCAGTACTTC. Translation: CASSLVLWDNYEQYF. The full variable domain, rest sourced from reference TRBV11-2 and TRBJ2-7, is EAGVAQSPRYKIIEKRQSVAFWCNPISGHATLYWYQQILGQGPKLLIQFQNNGVVDDSQLPKDRFSAERLKGVDSTLKIQPAKLEDSAVYLCASSLVLWDNYEQYFGPGTRLTVT.

The V gene is TRBV4-3, the J gene TRBJ1-2; TRBD1 matches 7 bases. Trimming took 0 bases from V and 3 from J; bases not matched to a gene: 4. The CDR3 has 15 amino acids. Looked up from germline, CDR1 is LGHNA and CDR2 is YSLEER. The CDR3 DNA reads as TGCGCCAGCAGCCAAGATCGCACAGGGGACTATGGCTACACCTTC. This encodes CASSQDRTGDYGYTF.

This sequence joins TRBV5-1 and TRBJ2-7, with D possibly matching TRBD1 (6 bases). The CDR3 covers 13 residues. Germline values: CDR1 SGHRS, CDR2 YFSETQ. Between the trimmed V and J ends, which lost 4 bases and 4 bases, there was a span of 12 bases. The CDR3 loop reads CASSPMDSYEQYF. CDR3 DNA: TGCGCCAGCAGCCCAATGGACAGTTACGAGCAGTACTTC.

This chain connects TRBV7-3 to TRBJ2-1, with 7 bases identical to TRBD2. The CDR3 sequence is 16 residues long. The V gene's germline CDR1 is SGHTA and CDR2 FQGTGA. J gave up 7 bases and V 1 base, and 10 bases lay outside the gene matches. The CDR3: CASSLNSAGTGNEQFF. The CDR3 DNA reads as TGTGCCAGCAGCTTAAACTCAGCGGGAACGGGAAATGAGCAGTTCTTC.

The chain has TRBV28 and TRBJ1-1; D is perhaps TRBD1 (5 bases). The CDR3 length is 16 residues. V was trimmed by 5 bases and J by 5 bases, leaving 21 bases between them. Germline CDR1 is MDHEN and CDR2 is SYDVKM. The CDR3 DNA follows: TGTGCCAGCAGTGGACCCTTTTCTGGGGCGCGTACTGAAGCTTTCTTT. This sequence encodes CASSGPFSGARTEAFF.

This clone has just a few counts. The V call is TRBV11-2, the J call TRBJ2-1, with 8 nucleotides matching TRBD2. Germline CDR1 is SGHAT and CDR2 is FQNNGV. This CDR3 has 17 amino acids. The V and J ends lost 4 bases and 12 bases, in that order; junction bases with no gene match: 20. In DNA, the CDR3 is TGTGCCAGCAGCTCCCGACCGGGACTAGAGCTGGGGGGTAGGCAGTTCTTC. It encodes CASSSRPGLELGGRQFF.

J is TRBJ2-2 and V is TRBV30; D gene uncertain. Trimming took 2 bases from V and 7 from J, leaving 5 bases between them. Germline assignment: CDR1 GTSNPN and CDR2 SVGIG (reference sequence). The CDR3 runs 11 residues. In DNA form, the CDR3 reads TGTGCCTGGAGTATCGGCGGGGAGCTGTTTTTT. Its translation: CAWSIGGELFF.

The J gene is TRBJ1-4, the V gene TRBV6-5, with a weak D call TRBD1 (6 bases). V was pared by 2 bases and J by 7 bases, with 11 bases between. The CDR3 totals 14 residues. Germline V gene sequence: CDR1 MNHEY, CDR2 SVGAGI. The DNA of the CDR3 is TGTGCCAGCAGTTACGAAGGGGGGGTTGAAAAACTGTTTTTT. It specifies CASSYEGGVEKLFF.

The chain combines TRBV4-3 with TRBJ1-4; 8 bases are shared with TRBD1. The CDR3 totals 15 residues. The V gene end was trimmed by 1 base and the J gene end by 5 bases; junction bases not matched to a gene: 3. CDR1 and CDR2 (germline): LGHNA, YSLEER. CDR3 DNA: TGCGCCAGCAGCCAAGCACAGGGGGTGAATGAAAAACTGTTTTTT. It yields the protein CASSQAQGVNEKLFF.

The chain combines TRBV7-2 with TRBJ2-5; a weak D match, TRBD2 (5 bases). This CDR3 comprises 16 residues. The germline V and J ends were trimmed by 2 bases and 4 bases, with 17 bases remaining between them. In germline, CDR1 is SGHTA, CDR2 FQGNSA. Written as DNA, the CDR3 is TGTGCCAGCAGCTTATTTCGACCGGGGTCACGAGAGACCCAGTACTTC. Translating it yields CASSLFRPGSRETQYF. Complete variable domain (other parts from reference TRBV7-2 and TRBJ2-5): GAGVSQSPSNKVTEKGKDVELRCDPISGHTALYWYRQSLGQGLEFLIYFQGNSAPDKSGLPSDRFSAERTGGSVSTLTIQRTQQEDSAVYLCASSLFRPGSRETQYFGPGTRLLVL.

This clone was counted only a few times. V is TRBV6-6 and J is TRBJ2-7, with 10 bases fitting TRBD1. V lost 5 bases to trimming and J lost 2 bases; unmatched junction nucleotides: 6. Germline V lookup: CDR1 MNHNY, CDR2 SVGAGI (reference sequence). The CDR3 consists of 15 residues. The CDR3: CASSPPGQGTYEQYF. CDR3 coding DNA: TGTGCCAGCAGTCCACCGGGACAGGGGACCTACGAGCAGTACTTC.

The V gene is TRBV18, the J gene TRBJ2-2, with 7 nucleotides matching TRBD2. The junction had 13 bases not matched to a gene; V was cut back by 10 bases and J by 2 bases. This CDR3 comprises 16 residues. CDR1 is KGHSH and CDR2 is LQKENI in the germline V gene. The CDR3 sequence: CATANPAGANTGELFF. The CDR3 DNA sequence: TGTGCCACCGCAAATCCGGCGGGAGCTAACACCGGGGAGCTGTTTTTT.

A note on this clone: Germline and junction disagree at one end, which may indicate a read error. J is TRBJ2-7 and V is TRBV7-9; a possible D gene is TRBD1 (5 bases). The germline CDR1 and CDR2 sequences are SEHNR and FQNEAQ (reference sequence). The CDR3 is made up of 16 amino acids. The CDR3 spells CSSSTQGEGYAYEQYF. The CDR3 coding sequence is TGTTCCAGCAGCACCCAGGGTGAAGGGTATGCCTACGAGCAGTACTTC.

Here the CDR3 reads CASSIQGIIYEQYF. CDR3 DNA: TGTGCCAGTAGTATACAGGGGATCATCTACGAGCAGTACTTC. This chain uses TRBV19 with TRBJ2-7, with D tentatively TRBD1 (6 bases). The CDR3 is 14 residues long. The ends were cut back, 2 bases at V and 3 bases at J, with 11 bases in the middle. Germline lookup yields CDR1 LNHDA and CDR2 SQIVND (reference sequence).

J is TRBJ2-7 and V is TRBV7-6; TRBD2 matches at 13 bases. J gave up 2 bases and V 3 bases, and 1 base lay outside the gene matches. In germline, CDR1 is SGHVS, CDR2 FNYEAQ. CDR3 length equals 15 residues. The CDR3 is CASSLGTSGTYEQYF. The CDR3 DNA sequence: TGTGCCAGCAGCTTGGGGACTAGCGGGACCTACGAGCAGTACTTC.

This clone was observed a few times. This chain connects TRBV10-3 to TRBJ2-1; TRBD2 aligns across 10 bases. The CDR3 spans 15 residues. Germline CDR1 is ENHRY and CDR2 is SYGVKD. The V gene end was trimmed by 10 bases and the J gene end by 4 bases; junction bases not matched to a gene: 10. In nucleotides, the CDR3 is TGTGCCACCCAAGGAGCGGGGGGGCGGTACAATGAGCAGTTCTTC. Encoded protein: CATQGAGGRYNEQFF.